This TCR beta chain stems from a study of CXCR3-negative and CXCR3-positive naive CD8 T cells (dated by TCRdb to 2018 to 2020). Regarding the complete study: In total, 120 million to 150 million TRB reads were obtained, which works out to roughly 1.5 +/- 0.3 million reads per library. Diversity and physicochemical repertoire analyses covered under twelve donors pooled from two independent experiments. The TRBV-TRBJ cluster analysis covered naive subsets from about five donors and memory cells from 3 donors.

Points on this clonotype: This receptor's antigen is unknown.

Sequenced using a NextSeq 550. The Human TCR Profiling Kit (MiLaboratory) was used to make UMI-labeled 5' RACE TRB cDNA libraries. cDNA synthesis used the entire amount of extracted RNA, and PCR amplification then used the entire amount of cDNA produced. Libraries were prepared in parallel with an identical number of PCR cycles. On the study's bioinformatics: MIGEC and MiXCR extracted about 53,000 +/- 10,000 unique UMI-labeled TRB cDNA molecules per library, requiring at least two reads per UMI. On average, 40,000 +/- 10,000 functional in-frame TRB CDR3 nucleotide clonotypes lacking stop codons were found per library. After downsampling to 5000 UMI-labeled TRB molecules per sample, diversity metrics, including normalized Shannon-Wiener and Chao1, were computed in VDJtools. Clonotype-size-weighted physicochemical properties of the central five CDR3 residues (interaction energy, strength, volume and Kidera factor 4) were computed in VDJtools. TCRdb reprocessed the reads, and each CDR3 protein sequence is entered once, without DNA. Clone size and V and J calls follow TCRdb, not the original study. The sample has under 65,000 distinct CDR3 sequences on record. The ten top clones hold around 22% of the sample.

Each CD8+ T cell subset was flow-sorted in triplicate, with over 250,000 cells per subset placed directly into RLT lysis buffer. Peripheral blood mononuclear cells were isolated from buffy coats by standard density gradient centrifugation. Total RNA was extracted from sorted cells with an RNeasy Mini Kit. Results and caveats for the whole study, not just this receptor: Both naive subsets had comparably high repertoire diversity, while memory CD8+ T cells had much lower repertoire diversity. Freshly isolated PBMCs were used for most assays because CXCR3 expression went down partially after cryopreservation. Surface CD5, linked to self-reactivity in mice, was comparable between naive subsets; TCR interaction strength was therefore also inferred from TRB CDR3 physicochemical properties. TRBV-TRBJ usage was similar between naive CXCR3-negative and CXCR3-positive cells from the same donor, while memory cells showed distinct patterns.

From the cysteine up to the phenylalanine, the CDR3 has a length of 13 residues. The protein alone is recorded here. The germline V gene provides CDR1 ENHRY and CDR2 SYGVKD. This TCR was recovered from a human donor in good health. Some clones in this sample may be carry-over from other donors' samples. The sequencing input was memory CD8+ T cells from blood. The sample's cell subset or site label, decoded: conventional CD8+ memory T cells (TMEM), sorted as controls. The rearranged segments are TRBV10-3 and TRBJ2-5. CDR3 reads: CAISDGERETQYF.